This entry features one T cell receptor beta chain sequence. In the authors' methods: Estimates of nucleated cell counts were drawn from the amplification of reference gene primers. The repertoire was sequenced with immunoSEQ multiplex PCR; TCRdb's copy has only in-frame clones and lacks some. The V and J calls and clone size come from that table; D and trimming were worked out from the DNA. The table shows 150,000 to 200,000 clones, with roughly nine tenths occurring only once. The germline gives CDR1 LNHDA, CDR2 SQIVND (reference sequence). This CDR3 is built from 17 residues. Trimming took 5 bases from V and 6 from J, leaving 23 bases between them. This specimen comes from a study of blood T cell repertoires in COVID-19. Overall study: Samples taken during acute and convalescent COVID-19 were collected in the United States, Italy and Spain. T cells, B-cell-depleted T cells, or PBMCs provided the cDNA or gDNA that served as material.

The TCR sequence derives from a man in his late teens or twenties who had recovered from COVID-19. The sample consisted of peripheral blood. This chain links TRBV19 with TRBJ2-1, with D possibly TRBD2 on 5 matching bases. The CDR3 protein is CASSLSGRLPPANEQFF. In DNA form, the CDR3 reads TGTGCCAGTAGTTTAAGTGGCCGACTACCTCCTGCCAATGAGCAGTTCTTC.